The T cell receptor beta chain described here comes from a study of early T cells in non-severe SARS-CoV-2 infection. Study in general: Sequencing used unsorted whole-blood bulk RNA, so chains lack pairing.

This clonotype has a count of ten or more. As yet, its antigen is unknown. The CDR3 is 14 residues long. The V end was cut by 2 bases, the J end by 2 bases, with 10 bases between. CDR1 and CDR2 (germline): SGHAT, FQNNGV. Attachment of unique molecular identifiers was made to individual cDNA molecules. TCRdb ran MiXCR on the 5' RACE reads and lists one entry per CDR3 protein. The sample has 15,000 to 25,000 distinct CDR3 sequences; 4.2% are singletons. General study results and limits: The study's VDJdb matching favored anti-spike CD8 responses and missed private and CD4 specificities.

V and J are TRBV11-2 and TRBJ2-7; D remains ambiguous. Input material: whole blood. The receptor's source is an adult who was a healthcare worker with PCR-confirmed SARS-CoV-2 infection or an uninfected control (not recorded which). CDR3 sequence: CASSLIRSAYEQYF. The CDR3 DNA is TGTGCCAGCAGCTTAATTCGGTCGGCCTACGAGCAGTACTTC.